The sequence of this TCR beta chain was determined in a study of breast tumors, draining lymph nodes, adjacent tissues listed by TCRdb under 2016. Background on the whole study: Breast cancer patients provided tumor, adjacent nontumor tissue and axillary lymph nodes, and the study compared the TCR beta repertoires across these three sources. The study was designed to assess the relationships and possible T-cell exchange between tumor, surrounding tissue and draining lymph node repertoires in human breast cancer. Study-wide findings and limitations: Tumor and nontumor tissue repertoires were found to be significantly more similar in luminal-like than in basal-like breast cancer. A scenario in which most tumor T cells derive from the lymph node and then expand within tumor tissue was judged to be consistent with the data. The study presented the conclusion that tumor T cells originate in lymph nodes as consistent with a hypothesis, not as something directly demonstrated. T-cell repertoire diversity in tumors was found to be lower than in lymph nodes but higher than in nontumor tissue, and preferential V and J gene usage was observed.

As for this clonotype: It has no known antigen specificity. The input lacks base qualities; no much larger clone sits a single base away.

The listed sequencing device is Illumina HiSeq 2000. Multiplex PCR amplification was used to build the TCR beta chain libraries. High-throughput sequencing was used to analyze the amplified TCR beta chain products. Through fastp at Q25 and MiXCR, TCRdb rebuilt clones from the public reads, retaining in-frame beta chains. Duplicate CDR3 protein sequences are folded into a single record with the most common DNA and genes. The sample has approximately 12,000 distinct CDR3 sequences on record, about 46% of them singletons. Roughly 40% of the sample is in the top ten clones. The adjacent samples were made up of nontumor breast tissue around the tumor. Trimming costs V 2 bases and J 11 bases, and their ends lie 14 bases apart. Counted from cysteine to phenylalanine, this CDR3 has 13 amino acids. Just CDR3 DNA is preserved here, 39 bases in frame from base 1. The germline V gene provides CDR1 SGHRS and CDR2 YFSETQ.

This chain is built from TRBV5-1 and TRBJ1-5; the D gene is perhaps TRBD1, on 5 matching bases. This sequence was found in a female donor with breast cancer. Some clones in this sample may be carry-over from other donors' samples. What was sequenced was tumor-adjacent breast tissue. The CDR3 protein is CASSLRGGETQHF. Read as DNA, the sequence is TGCGCCAGCAGCTTACGGGGCGGCGAGACCCAGCATTTT.